Listed below are T cell receptor beta chains from one sample, sequenced in a study of T cell repertoires in cytomegalovirus infection. For these receptors, no antigen is known. MiXCR was run by TCRdb on the reads, yielding one entry per CDR3 protein. The table includes hundreds of thousands of distinct CDR3 sequences, roughly 30% detected once. Material: cultured CD8+ T cells from PBMCs, obtained from culture after CMV antigen stimulation. These receptors were taken from a human donor in good health (CMV status not recorded). Some clones in this sample may be carry-over from other donors' samples. The CDR3 runs from the conserved cysteine through the conserved F or W. D genes are given only for firm matches. The size field is filled for only some rows; it gives once, few, many or a size class.

J gene,V gene,clone size,D gene,CDR3 DNA,CDR3 protein
TRBJ2-2,TRBV9,.,.,TGTGCCAGCAGCTCAGTTCCCGGGGAGCTGTTTTTT,CASSSVPGELFF
TRBJ1-6,TRBV27,few,.,TGTGCCAGCCGTTTATGGGGGGACGATTCACCCCTCCACTTT,CASRLWGDDSPLHF
TRBJ1-1,TRBV12-3/TRBV12-4,.,.,TGTGCCAGCAGGGCCCGGGACCGAGGTGAAGCTTTCTTT,CASRARDRGEAFF
TRBJ2-1,TRBV10-3,few,.,TGTGCCATCAGTGAAACGCCCAATGAGCAGTTCTTC,CAISETPNEQFF
TRBJ2-7,TRBV7-2,many,TRBD1,TGTGCCAGCTCAGGGGGTCCATACCACTCCTACGAGCAGTACTTC,CASSGGPYHSYEQYF
TRBJ1-4,TRBV2,few,TRBD1,TGTGCCAGCAGTGGGACAGGAATGAATGAAAAACTGTTTTTT,CASSGTGMNEKLFF
TRBJ2-7,TRBV19,.,.,TGTGCCAGTAGTATGCCAGGGTACGAGCAGTACTTC,CASSMPGYEQYF
TRBJ2-3,TRBV9,.,TRBD2,TGTGCCAGCAGCGCCCACCCAGCGGGGGGGCCTAAGGGGACGCAGTATTTT,CASSAHPAGGPKGTQYF
TRBJ1-1,TRBV18,.,.,TGTGCCAGCTCACCTCTTGACAAGACTGAAGCTTTCTTT,CASSPLDKTEAFF
TRBJ1-1,TRBV6-6,.,.,TGTGCCAGCAGTTACGTCAGCTTGAACACTGAAGCTTTCTTT,CASSYVSLNTEAFF
TRBJ1-4,TRBV6-5,.,.,TGTGCCAGCAGTTACCATCTGGAGGGTGAAAAACTGTTTTTT,CASSYHLEGEKLFF
TRBJ2-3,TRBV11-3,.,.,TGTGCCAGCTCCCCTCCGGAGAACACAGATACGCAGTATTTT,CASSPPENTDTQYF
TRBJ2-1,TRBV18,.,TRBD2,TGTGCCAGCTCACCAATAGCGGGGCAATACAATGAGCAGTTCTTC,CASSPIAGQYNEQFF
TRBJ1-4,TRBV5-6,few,TRBD1,TGTGCCAGCAGCTTGAACAGGGGTTCAACTAATGAAAAACTGTTTTTT,CASSLNRGSTNEKLFF
TRBJ1-1,TRBV27,.,.,TGTGCCAGCAGGTTCAACACTGAAGCTTTCTTT,CASRFNTEAFF
TRBJ2-5,TRBV6-1,.,.,TGTGCCAGCAGTGAAGCGCTTACCGGTAGAGGGAAAGGAAGAGAGACCCAGTACTTC,CASSEALTGRGKGRETQYF
TRBJ1-1,TRBV7-2,many,.,TGTGCCAGCAGCTTAGGGGATTGGTTCGCCGGCACTGAAGCTTTCTTT,CASSLGDWFAGTEAFF
TRBJ2-1,TRBV6-6,.,.,TGTGCCAGCAGTACCCGGACAAAAAACAATGAGCAGTTCTTC,CASSTRTKNNEQFF
TRBJ2-3,TRBV12-3/TRBV12-4,.,.,TGTGCCAGCAGTACCTCACTCGGCAGTGGTCTTACAGATACGCAGTATTTT,CASSTSLGSGLTDTQYF
TRBJ1-5,TRBV10-3,.,.,TGTGCCATCAGTGATGAGGGGGGGGCAGGGAAGCCCCAGCATTTT,CAISDEGGAGKPQHF
TRBJ2-1,TRBV7-2,many,.,TGTGCCAGCAGCTCCGGGAGAGATTACTACAATGAGCAGTTCTTC,CASSSGRDYYNEQFF
TRBJ1-2,TRBV10-3,.,TRBD1,TGTGCCATCAGTGTCTCTTCGACAGGGGTCGTCGATGGCTACACCTTC,CAISVSSTGVVDGYTF
TRBJ1-4,TRBV4-1,.,.,TGTGCCAGCACCCCGACCGGGCGGGCCGATGAAAAACTGTTTTTT,CASTPTGRADEKLFF
TRBJ2-1,TRBV5-5,few,TRBD2,TGTGCCAGCAGCTTCCCTAGCGGGGTCCCCGCCAATGAGCAGTTCTTC,CASSFPSGVPANEQFF
TRBJ1-2,TRBV7-9,many,.,TGTGCCAGCCTTTATCATACCGGGGGGGGATACTATGGCTACACCTTC,CASLYHTGGGYYGYTF
TRBJ1-5,TRBV24-1,once,.,TGTGCCACCAGTGATTTGCGGGACAAATATAGCAATCAGCCCCAGCATTTT,CATSDLRDKYSNQPQHF
TRBJ1-1,TRBV19,few,.,TGTGCCAGTAGTAACGGGGGCACTAGTAACGAAGCTTTCTTT,CASSNGGTSNEAFF
TRBJ2-1,TRBV19,.,.,TGTGCCAGTAGTATTGGTGGGGAGCCTTCCTACAATGAGCAGTTCTTC,CASSIGGEPSYNEQFF
TRBJ2-2,TRBV27,once,.,TGTGCCAGTGCTGTGGGCCGGGAGCTGTTTTTT,CASAVGRELFF
TRBJ2-5,TRBV5-1,.,.,TGCGCCAGAAGGAGGCCGGAGCATCAAGAGACCCAGTACTTC,CARRRPEHQETQYF
TRBJ2-5,TRBV28,.,.,TGTGCCAGCAGACGGACGACTCAAGAGACCCAGTACTTC,CASRRTTQETQYF
TRBJ1-1,TRBV28,few,.,TGTGCCAGCAGTGCCAGGGTAGGGAACACTGAAGCTTTCTTT,CASSARVGNTEAFF
TRBJ2-1,TRBV20-1,.,TRBD1,TGCAGTGCTAGCTCTCTGGACAGGGTTCCCTACAATGAGCAGTTCTTC,CSASSLDRVPYNEQFF
TRBJ1-2,TRBV7-9,.,.,TGTGCCAGCAGCACCGGGATCTACACTAACTATGGCTACACCTTC,CASSTGIYTNYGYTF
TRBJ2-1,TRBV7-2,.,.,TGTGCCAGCAGCTTTCTACCCGCAGGGAGCTCCTACAATGAGCAGTTCTTC,CASSFLPAGSSYNEQFF
TRBJ1-2,TRBV6-1,few,TRBD1,TGTGCCAGCAGTGAAGTCCGGACAGGGATCGGGGGCTACACCTTC,CASSEVRTGIGGYTF
TRBJ1-5,TRBV2,few,.,TGTGCCAGCAGGGCAGGGAATCAGCCCCAGCATTTT,CASRAGNQPQHF
TRBJ2-1,TRBV12-3/TRBV12-4,.,.,TGTGCCAGCAGTTTAAGGGGACCTAGCTCCTACAATGAGCAGTTCTTC,CASSLRGPSSYNEQFF
TRBJ2-2,TRBV6-2/TRBV6-3,.,.,TGTGCCAGCAGTTTAATACAGGGAACCGGGGAGCTGTTTTTT,CASSLIQGTGELFF
TRBJ2-5,TRBV6-1,many,.,TGTGCCAGCACAGGCGGACCAACCGAAGAGACCCAGTACTTC,CASTGGPTEETQYF
TRBJ1-3,TRBV19,.,.,TGTGCCAGTAGAAGAACCAAAACTGGAAACACCATATATTTT,CASRRTKTGNTIYF
TRBJ2-3,TRBV28,.,.,TGTGCCAGCAGTTTAACCCCTCCCCTCCGTAGAGATACGCAGTATTTT,CASSLTPPLRRDTQYF
TRBJ2-1,TRBV27,few,.,TGTGCCAGCAACGTCCCACCACACGTCTTCTTC,CASNVPPHVFF
TRBJ2-5,TRBV14,few,.,TGTGCCAGCAGCCTCTACTTGTACCAAGAGACCCAGTACTTC,CASSLYLYQETQYF
TRBJ2-1,TRBV5-1,.,.,TGCGCCAGCAGCGGCCGGGACCCGAACTACAATGAGCAGTTCTTC,CASSGRDPNYNEQFF
TRBJ1-1,TRBV7-6,many,.,TGTGCCAGCAGCTTAGCGTCATATGGGGGGAACACTGAAGCTTTCTTT,CASSLASYGGNTEAFF
TRBJ2-7,TRBV2,few,TRBD2,TGTGCCAGCATTCCCCTGGGGGGGAGGAACGAGCAGTACTTC,CASIPLGGRNEQYF
TRBJ2-4,TRBV2,few,.,TGTGCCAGCAGTGGGGGTGGATTAAGGTACTTC,CASSGGGLRYF
TRBJ2-2,TRBV15,once,.,TGTGCCACAAGGACAGAAACCGGGGAGCTGTTTTTT,CATRTETGELFF
TRBJ2-7,TRBV5-1,many,.,TGCGCCAGCAGCCATGGGACGATCTACGAGCAGTACTTC,CASSHGTIYEQYF